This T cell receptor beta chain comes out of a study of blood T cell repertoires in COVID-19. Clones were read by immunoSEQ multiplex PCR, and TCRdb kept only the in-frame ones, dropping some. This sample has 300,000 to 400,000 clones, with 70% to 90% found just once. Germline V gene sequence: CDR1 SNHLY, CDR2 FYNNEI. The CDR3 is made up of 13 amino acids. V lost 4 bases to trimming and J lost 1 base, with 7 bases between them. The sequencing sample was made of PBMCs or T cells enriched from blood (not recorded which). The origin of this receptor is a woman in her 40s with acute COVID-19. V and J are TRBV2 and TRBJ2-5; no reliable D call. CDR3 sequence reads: CASSASGQETQYF. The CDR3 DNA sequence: TGTGCCAGCAGTGCTAGTGGCCAAGAGACCCAGTACTTC. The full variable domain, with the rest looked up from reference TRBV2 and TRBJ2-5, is EPEVTQTPSHQVTQMGQEVILRCVPISNHLYFYWYRQILGQKVEFLVSFYNNEISEKSEIFDDQFSVERPDGSNFTLKIRSTKLEDSAMYFCASSASGQETQYFGPGTRLLVL.